These T cell receptor beta chains were read from a single sample in a study of T-cell memory formation after mild COVID-19. TCRdb analysed the 5' RACE reads with MiXCR anew, one entry per CDR3 protein. The repertoire holds 550,000 to 700,000 distinct CDR3 sequences, with more than 15% as singletons. Sequences were obtained from PBMCs or a T cell subset sorted from them (not recorded which). All receptors derive from an adult woman who had mild COVID-19 (a few samples of this study predate the infection). Cell type and time point are not known. CDR3s include the opening cysteine and the closing phenylalanine or tryptophan. Each record gives: D gene, clone size, V gene, CDR3 length, J gene, CDR3 DNA, CDR3 protein. A D gene is named only where the DNA matches it firmly. For some rows the clone size is stated as once, few or many, or as a class when expanded; others skip it.

d_call: TRBD2; clone_size: few; v_call: TRBV3-1; cdr3_length: 15; j_call: TRBJ2-1; cdr3_nt: TGTGCCAGCAGCCACTCAGCGGGGGGCTACAATGAGCAGTTCTTC; cdr3_aa: CASSHSAGGYNEQFF
d_call: -; clone_size: -; v_call: TRBV20-1; cdr3_length: 13; j_call: TRBJ2-5; cdr3_nt: TGCAGTGCTAGACAGGCGCTAAAAGAGACCCAGTACTTC; cdr3_aa: CSARQALKETQYF
d_call: TRBD2; clone_size: few; v_call: TRBV11-2; cdr3_length: 15; j_call: TRBJ2-5; cdr3_nt: TGTGCCAGCAGCCTAATGGGAGGGAAGTTGGAGACCCAGTACTTC; cdr3_aa: CASSLMGGKLETQYF
d_call: -; clone_size: few; v_call: TRBV27; cdr3_length: 13; j_call: TRBJ1-6; cdr3_nt: TGTGCCAGCAACCCACGTTATAATTCACCCCTCCACTTT; cdr3_aa: CASNPRYNSPLHF
d_call: -; clone_size: -; v_call: TRBV7-2; cdr3_length: 12; j_call: TRBJ1-2; cdr3_nt: TGTGCCAGCAGCGCAAATCGAGAGGGCTACACCTTC; cdr3_aa: CASSANREGYTF
d_call: TRBD1; clone_size: -; v_call: TRBV20-1; cdr3_length: 12; j_call: TRBJ2-7; cdr3_nt: TGCAGTGCTAGGGGCAGGGGGTACGAGCAGTACTTC; cdr3_aa: CSARGRGYEQYF
d_call: -; clone_size: -; v_call: TRBV29-1; cdr3_length: 10; j_call: TRBJ1-1; cdr3_nt: TGCAGCGTGCGGAACACTGAAGCTTTCTTT; cdr3_aa: CSVRNTEAFF
d_call: -; clone_size: few; v_call: TRBV14; cdr3_length: 15; j_call: TRBJ2-7; cdr3_nt: TGTGCCAGCAGCCAGCGAAAAGGAAGCGGTGGCGAGCAGTACTTC; cdr3_aa: CASSQRKGSGGEQYF
d_call: -; clone_size: -; v_call: TRBV6-2/TRBV6-3; cdr3_length: 11; j_call: TRBJ2-1; cdr3_nt: TGTGCCAGCAGTCGCGACCAAACGCAGTTCTTC; cdr3_aa: CASSRDQTQFF
d_call: -; clone_size: -; v_call: TRBV7-9; cdr3_length: 15; j_call: TRBJ1-1; cdr3_nt: TGTGCCAGCAGCTTAGAAGCTGGGATGAACACTGAAGCTTTCTTT; cdr3_aa: CASSLEAGMNTEAFF
d_call: TRBD1; clone_size: once; v_call: TRBV12-3/TRBV12-4; cdr3_length: 16; j_call: TRBJ1-2; cdr3_nt: TGTGCCAGCAGTTTACGGACAGGGGTCATGGCATCTGGCTACACCTTC; cdr3_aa: CASSLRTGVMASGYTF
d_call: TRBD2; clone_size: few; v_call: TRBV7-9; cdr3_length: 15; j_call: TRBJ2-1; cdr3_nt: TGTGCCAGCAGCCCCCCCAGCGGGAGGGCGGGTGAGCAGTTCTTC; cdr3_aa: CASSPPSGRAGEQFF
d_call: -; clone_size: few; v_call: TRBV6-5; cdr3_length: 13; j_call: TRBJ1-5; cdr3_nt: TGTGCCAGCAGTTACAACCTCGGACAGCCCCAGCATTTT; cdr3_aa: CASSYNLGQPQHF
d_call: TRBD2; clone_size: -; v_call: TRBV10-3; cdr3_length: 15; j_call: TRBJ2-1; cdr3_nt: TGTGCCATCAGTGAGTCGACTAGCGGGAAGAATGAGCAGTTCTTC; cdr3_aa: CAISESTSGKNEQFF
d_call: TRBD1; clone_size: -; v_call: TRBV12-3/TRBV12-4; cdr3_length: 14; j_call: TRBJ2-7; cdr3_nt: TGTGCCAGCAGCTGGACAGGTGGGCTGCGCGAGCAGTACTTC; cdr3_aa: CASSWTGGLREQYF
d_call: -; clone_size: few; v_call: TRBV28; cdr3_length: 13; j_call: TRBJ1-1; cdr3_nt: TGTGCCAGCAGTTTAGATCCAGGGTGGGGGGCTTTCTTT; cdr3_aa: CASSLDPGWGAFF
d_call: TRBD2; clone_size: -; v_call: TRBV20-1; cdr3_length: 16; j_call: TRBJ2-1; cdr3_nt: TGCAGTGCCTCGGGGACTAGCGGGAGCTCCTACAATGAGCAGTTCTTC; cdr3_aa: CSASGTSGSSYNEQFF
d_call: -; clone_size: many; v_call: TRBV5-1; cdr3_length: 16; j_call: TRBJ2-3; cdr3_nt: TGCGCCAGCAGCTTGCAACAGGGCCCGTTGGCAGATACGCAGTATTTT; cdr3_aa: CASSLQQGPLADTQYF
d_call: TRBD1; clone_size: few; v_call: TRBV20-1; cdr3_length: 13; j_call: TRBJ2-2; cdr3_nt: TGCAGTGCAGAGACGACAGGGTTCGGGGAGCTGTTTTTT; cdr3_aa: CSAETTGFGELFF
d_call: -; clone_size: -; v_call: TRBV6-2/TRBV6-3; cdr3_length: 14; j_call: TRBJ2-7; cdr3_nt: TGTGCCAGCAGCTCTAACGGAGAGTCCTACGAGCAGTACTTC; cdr3_aa: CASSSNGESYEQYF
d_call: TRBD1; clone_size: -; v_call: TRBV7-6; cdr3_length: 15; j_call: TRBJ2-2; cdr3_nt: TGTGCCAGCAGCTTAGATCACAGGGGTGCCGGGGAGCTGTTTTTT; cdr3_aa: CASSLDHRGAGELFF
d_call: -; clone_size: -; v_call: TRBV10-3; cdr3_length: 14; j_call: TRBJ1-1; cdr3_nt: TGTGCCACGCGAAGGGGAGGGGAGAACACTGAAGCTTTCTTT; cdr3_aa: CATRRGGENTEAFF
d_call: TRBD2; clone_size: -; v_call: TRBV4-2; cdr3_length: 16; j_call: TRBJ2-3; cdr3_nt: TGTGCCAGCAGACCAAGCGGGGGGGGCAGCACAGATACGCAGTATTTT; cdr3_aa: CASRPSGGGSTDTQYF
d_call: -; clone_size: -; v_call: TRBV6-1; cdr3_length: 15; j_call: TRBJ2-1; cdr3_nt: TGTGCCAGCAGTGAAGGAAGGGGACCCTACAATGAGCAGTTCTTC; cdr3_aa: CASSEGRGPYNEQFF
d_call: TRBD1; clone_size: few; v_call: TRBV27; cdr3_length: 16; j_call: TRBJ1-2; cdr3_nt: TGTGCCAGCGGGGGGGGACAGGGCCGTCTCGGCTATGGCTACACCTTC; cdr3_aa: CASGGGQGRLGYGYTF
d_call: -; clone_size: -; v_call: TRBV4-2; cdr3_length: 13; j_call: TRBJ1-2; cdr3_nt: TGTGCCAGCAGCCAGGACATTTTCTATGGCTACACCTTC; cdr3_aa: CASSQDIFYGYTF
d_call: -; clone_size: few; v_call: TRBV20-1; cdr3_length: 16; j_call: TRBJ2-2; cdr3_nt: TGCAGTGCTAGAGATTTTACGGGCACGAACACCGGGGAGCTGTTTTTT; cdr3_aa: CSARDFTGTNTGELFF
d_call: -; clone_size: -; v_call: TRBV12-2; cdr3_length: 16; j_call: TRBJ1-5; cdr3_nt: TGTGCAAGTCGCTTTACTCCCGGGACAAGCAATCAGCCCCAGCATTTT; cdr3_aa: CASRFTPGTSNQPQHF
d_call: -; clone_size: -; v_call: TRBV6-5; cdr3_length: 16; j_call: TRBJ2-2; cdr3_nt: TGTGCCAGCACCAACGTGGGGTCTCCGAACACCGGGGAGCTGTTTTTT; cdr3_aa: CASTNVGSPNTGELFF
d_call: -; clone_size: -; v_call: TRBV2; cdr3_length: 15; j_call: TRBJ2-3; cdr3_nt: TGTGCCAGCAACAGCAGGGGTCCTAGCACAGATACGCAGTATTTT; cdr3_aa: CASNSRGPSTDTQYF
d_call: -; clone_size: many; v_call: TRBV29-1; cdr3_length: 13; j_call: TRBJ2-7; cdr3_nt: TGCAGCGTCCCCACAGGGAACTCCTACGAGCAGTACTTC; cdr3_aa: CSVPTGNSYEQYF
d_call: -; clone_size: -; v_call: TRBV5-6; cdr3_length: 14; j_call: TRBJ2-7; cdr3_nt: TGTGCCAGCACCCAGGTCGAGAGCTCCTACGAGCAGTACTTC; cdr3_aa: CASTQVESSYEQYF
d_call: -; clone_size: few; v_call: TRBV5-4; cdr3_length: 10; j_call: TRBJ2-1; cdr3_nt: TGTGCCAGCAGCTTTCAAGCGCAGTTCTTC; cdr3_aa: CASSFQAQFF
d_call: -; clone_size: few; v_call: TRBV20-1; cdr3_length: 13; j_call: TRBJ2-1; cdr3_nt: TGCAGTGCTAGACCGTCTTTTCCCTCGGGGCAGTTCTTC; cdr3_aa: CSARPSFPSGQFF
d_call: -; clone_size: -; v_call: TRBV20-1; cdr3_length: 18; j_call: TRBJ1-1; cdr3_nt: TGCAGTGCTAGAGATCCGGACAGCTTCTTAAGGAGGAACACTGAAGCTTTCTTT; cdr3_aa: CSARDPDSFLRRNTEAFF
d_call: TRBD2; clone_size: -; v_call: TRBV6-1; cdr3_length: 14; j_call: TRBJ2-7; cdr3_nt: TGTGCCAGCGGACCCGGACTAGCGGTCTACGAGCAGTACTTC; cdr3_aa: CASGPGLAVYEQYF
d_call: TRBD2; clone_size: few; v_call: TRBV7-3; cdr3_length: 15; j_call: TRBJ2-1; cdr3_nt: TGTGCCAGCAGCTCACAAACTAGCGGAGGGTCTGAGCAGTTCTTC; cdr3_aa: CASSSQTSGGSEQFF
d_call: -; clone_size: -; v_call: TRBV6-4; cdr3_length: 15; j_call: TRBJ2-2; cdr3_nt: TGTGCCAGCAGCGCCGGGACCCAGAACACCGGGGAGCTGTTTTTT; cdr3_aa: CASSAGTQNTGELFF
d_call: -; clone_size: few; v_call: TRBV9; cdr3_length: 12; j_call: TRBJ2-7; cdr3_nt: TGTGCCAGCAGCGTCAGGATCTACGAGCAGTACTTC; cdr3_aa: CASSVRIYEQYF
d_call: TRBD1; clone_size: -; v_call: TRBV24-1; cdr3_length: 15; j_call: TRBJ1-5; cdr3_nt: TGTGCCACCGGGACAGGAACCCATAGCAATCAGCCCCAGCATTTT; cdr3_aa: CATGTGTHSNQPQHF
d_call: -; clone_size: -; v_call: TRBV3-1; cdr3_length: 15; j_call: TRBJ2-5; cdr3_nt: TGTGCCAGCAGCCAAATGGCGGGGGCCGGGCAGACCCAGTACTTC; cdr3_aa: CASSQMAGAGQTQYF
d_call: TRBD1; clone_size: -; v_call: TRBV7-9; cdr3_length: 18; j_call: TRBJ2-1; cdr3_nt: TGTGCCAGCAGCGGAATTAGGGGGACAGGGGACCATTACAATGAGCAGTTCTTC; cdr3_aa: CASSGIRGTGDHYNEQFF
d_call: -; clone_size: few; v_call: TRBV29-1; cdr3_length: 13; j_call: TRBJ2-5; cdr3_nt: TGCAGCGTTGAAGATCGGGGGAGAGAGACCCAGTACTTC; cdr3_aa: CSVEDRGRETQYF
d_call: -; clone_size: -; v_call: TRBV6-6; cdr3_length: 12; j_call: TRBJ2-7; cdr3_nt: TGTGCCAGCAGCCGAATCAGCGACGAGCAGTACTTC; cdr3_aa: CASSRISDEQYF
d_call: -; clone_size: many; v_call: TRBV7-2; cdr3_length: 15; j_call: TRBJ2-2; cdr3_nt: TGTGCCAGCAGACAAGGCGGCGAGAACACCGGGGAGCTGTTTTTT; cdr3_aa: CASRQGGENTGELFF
d_call: TRBD1; clone_size: few; v_call: TRBV6-2/TRBV6-3; cdr3_length: 17; j_call: TRBJ1-1; cdr3_nt: TGTGCCAGCAGTTACAGGTCAGGGGGCTGGAGTGTCACTGAAGCTTTCTTT; cdr3_aa: CASSYRSGGWSVTEAFF
d_call: TRBD2; clone_size: -; v_call: TRBV7-2; cdr3_length: 17; j_call: TRBJ2-5; cdr3_nt: TGTGCCAGCAGCTTCGAGACACTAGCGGGGGTGCGGGAGACCCAGTACTTC; cdr3_aa: CASSFETLAGVRETQYF
d_call: -; clone_size: -; v_call: TRBV3-1; cdr3_length: 12; j_call: TRBJ2-5; cdr3_nt: TGTGCCAGCAGCCCCCCTAGGGAGACCCAGTACTTC; cdr3_aa: CASSPPRETQYF
d_call: -; clone_size: -; v_call: TRBV2; cdr3_length: 15; j_call: TRBJ1-2; cdr3_nt: TGTGCCAGCAGTGCCCTCGGGGACTCTAACTATGGCTACACCTTC; cdr3_aa: CASSALGDSNYGYTF
d_call: TRBD1; clone_size: -; v_call: TRBV16; cdr3_length: 15; j_call: TRBJ1-1; cdr3_nt: TGTGCCAGCAGCGGACGGGACAGGGGTTTCACTGAAGCTTTCTTT; cdr3_aa: CASSGRDRGFTEAFF
d_call: TRBD2; clone_size: -; v_call: TRBV20-1; cdr3_length: 14; j_call: TRBJ2-7; cdr3_nt: TGCAGTGCTATGGCTGCGGGAGTAGCCTACGAGCAGTACTTC; cdr3_aa: CSAMAAGVAYEQYF
d_call: -; clone_size: -; v_call: TRBV12-3/TRBV12-4; cdr3_length: 13; j_call: TRBJ2-7; cdr3_nt: TGTGCCAGCAGTCGTATAGGACCAGGCGAGCAGTACTTC; cdr3_aa: CASSRIGPGEQYF
d_call: -; clone_size: few; v_call: TRBV9; cdr3_length: 17; j_call: TRBJ2-2; cdr3_nt: TGTGCCAGCAGCGTATCCCCGGGACAAAGGAGCACCGGGGAGCTGTTTTTT; cdr3_aa: CASSVSPGQRSTGELFF
d_call: TRBD2; clone_size: few; v_call: TRBV18; cdr3_length: 13; j_call: TRBJ2-3; cdr3_nt: TGTGCCAGCTCACCGGACGGGGGGTTAACGCAGTATTTT; cdr3_aa: CASSPDGGLTQYF
d_call: TRBD1; clone_size: few; v_call: TRBV20-1; cdr3_length: 14; j_call: TRBJ1-5; cdr3_nt: TGCAGTGTTTCACAGGGGAGAGGCAATCAGCCCCAGCATTTT; cdr3_aa: CSVSQGRGNQPQHF
d_call: -; clone_size: -; v_call: TRBV12-3/TRBV12-4; cdr3_length: 13; j_call: TRBJ1-2; cdr3_nt: TGTGCCAGCAGTTTTGGGCCGACCTATGGCTACACCTTC; cdr3_aa: CASSFGPTYGYTF
d_call: TRBD2; clone_size: -; v_call: TRBV18; cdr3_length: 16; j_call: TRBJ2-1; cdr3_nt: TGTGCCAGCTCACCACCGCGGCTAGCGGGAGGTAACGAGCAGTTCTTC; cdr3_aa: CASSPPRLAGGNEQFF
d_call: -; clone_size: few; v_call: TRBV30; cdr3_length: 15; j_call: TRBJ2-3; cdr3_nt: TGTGCCTGGAGTGGAAGCCAATCCGTGGGAGATACGCAGTATTTT; cdr3_aa: CAWSGSQSVGDTQYF
d_call: -; clone_size: many; v_call: TRBV5-1; cdr3_length: 13; j_call: TRBJ2-1; cdr3_nt: TGCGCCAGCAGCTTAACGTCGGGGAATGAGCAGTTCTTC; cdr3_aa: CASSLTSGNEQFF